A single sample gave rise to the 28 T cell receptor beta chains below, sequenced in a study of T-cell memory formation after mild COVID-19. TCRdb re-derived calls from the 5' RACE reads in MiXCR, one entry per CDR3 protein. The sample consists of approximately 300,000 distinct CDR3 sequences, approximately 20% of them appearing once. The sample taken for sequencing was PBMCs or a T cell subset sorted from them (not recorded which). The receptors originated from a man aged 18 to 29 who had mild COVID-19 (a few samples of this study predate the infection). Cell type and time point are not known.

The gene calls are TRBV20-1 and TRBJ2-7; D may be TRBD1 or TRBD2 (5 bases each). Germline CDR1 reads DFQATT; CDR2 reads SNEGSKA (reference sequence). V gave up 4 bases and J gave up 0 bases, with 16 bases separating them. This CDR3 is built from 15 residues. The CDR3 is CSANLPGASSYEQYF. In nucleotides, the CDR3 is TGCAGTGCTAATCTACCCGGGGCTAGCTCCTACGAGCAGTACTTC.

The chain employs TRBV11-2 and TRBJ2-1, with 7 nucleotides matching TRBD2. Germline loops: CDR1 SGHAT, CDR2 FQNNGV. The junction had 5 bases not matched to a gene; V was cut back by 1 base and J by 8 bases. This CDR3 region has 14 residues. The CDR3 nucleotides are TGTGCCAGCAGCTTAGGCGGGGGAAAATATGAGCAGTTCTTC. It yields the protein CASSLGGGKYEQFF. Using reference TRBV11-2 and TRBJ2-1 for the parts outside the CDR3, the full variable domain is EAGVAQSPRYKIIEKRQSVAFWCNPISGHATLYWYQQILGQGPKLLIQFQNNGVVDDSQLPKDRFSAERLKGVDSTLKIQPAKLEDSAVYLCASSLGGGKYEQFFGPGTRLTVL.

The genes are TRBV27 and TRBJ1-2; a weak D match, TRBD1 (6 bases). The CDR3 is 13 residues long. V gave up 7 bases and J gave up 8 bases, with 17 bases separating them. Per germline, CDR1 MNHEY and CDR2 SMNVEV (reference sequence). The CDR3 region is CASKPRGQGGYTF. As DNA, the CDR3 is TGTGCCAGCAAACCACGGGGGCAGGGGGGCTACACCTTC.

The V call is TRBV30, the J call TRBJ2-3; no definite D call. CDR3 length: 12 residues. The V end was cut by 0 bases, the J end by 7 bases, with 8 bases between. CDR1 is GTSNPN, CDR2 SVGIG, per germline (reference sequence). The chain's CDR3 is CAWSVQRNTQYF. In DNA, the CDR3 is TGTGCCTGGAGTGTACAGCGAAATACGCAGTATTTT.

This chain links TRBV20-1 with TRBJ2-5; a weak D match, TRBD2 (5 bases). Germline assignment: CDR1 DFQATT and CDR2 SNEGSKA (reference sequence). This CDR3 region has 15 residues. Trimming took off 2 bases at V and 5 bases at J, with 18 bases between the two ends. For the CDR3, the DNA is TGCAGTGCTAGATCGGTTCGGGGAAACTTGGAGACCCAGTACTTC. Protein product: CSARSVRGNLETQYF.

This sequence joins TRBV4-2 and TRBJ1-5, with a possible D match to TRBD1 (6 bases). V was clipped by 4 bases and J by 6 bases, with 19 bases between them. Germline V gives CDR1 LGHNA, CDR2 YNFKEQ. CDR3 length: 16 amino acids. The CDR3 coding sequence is TGTGCCAGCAGCCCCCGGGGGGCAGGGGACGTTCAGCCCCAGCATTTT. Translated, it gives CASSPRGAGDVQPQHF.

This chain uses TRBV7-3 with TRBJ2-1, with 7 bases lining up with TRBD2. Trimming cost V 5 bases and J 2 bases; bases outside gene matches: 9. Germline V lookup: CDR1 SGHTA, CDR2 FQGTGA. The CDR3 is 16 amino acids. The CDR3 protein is CASSRRGSAAYNEQFF. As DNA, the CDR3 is TGTGCCAGCAGCAGGCGCGGGAGCGCGGCCTACAATGAGCAGTTCTTC.

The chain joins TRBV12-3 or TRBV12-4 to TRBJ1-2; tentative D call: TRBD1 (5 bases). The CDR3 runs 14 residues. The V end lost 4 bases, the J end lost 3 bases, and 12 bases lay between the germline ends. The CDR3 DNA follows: TGTGCCAGCAGTTCCACGTGGGGCGACTATGGCTACACCTTC. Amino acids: CASSSTWGDYGYTF.

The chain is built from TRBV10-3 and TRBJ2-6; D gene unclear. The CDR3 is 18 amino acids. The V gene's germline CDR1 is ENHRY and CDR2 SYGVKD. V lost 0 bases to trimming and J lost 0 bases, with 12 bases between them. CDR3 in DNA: TGTGCCATCAGTGAGTCCCTCCCGCGGAACTCTGGGGCCAACGTCCTGACTTTC. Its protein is CAISESLPRNSGANVLTF.

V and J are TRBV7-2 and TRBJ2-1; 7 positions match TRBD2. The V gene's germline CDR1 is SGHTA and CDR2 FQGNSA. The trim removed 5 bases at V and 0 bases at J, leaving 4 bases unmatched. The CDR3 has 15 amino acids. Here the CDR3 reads CASSRRGDSYNEQFF. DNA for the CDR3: TGTGCCAGCAGCCGCCGGGGGGACTCCTACAATGAGCAGTTCTTC.

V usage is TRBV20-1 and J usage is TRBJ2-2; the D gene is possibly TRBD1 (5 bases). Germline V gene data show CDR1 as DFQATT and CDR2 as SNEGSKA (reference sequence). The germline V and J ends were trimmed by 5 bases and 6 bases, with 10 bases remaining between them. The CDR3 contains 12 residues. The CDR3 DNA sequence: TGCAGTGCTCGGTCAGGGTCCGGGGAGCTGTTTTTT. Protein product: CSARSGSGELFF.

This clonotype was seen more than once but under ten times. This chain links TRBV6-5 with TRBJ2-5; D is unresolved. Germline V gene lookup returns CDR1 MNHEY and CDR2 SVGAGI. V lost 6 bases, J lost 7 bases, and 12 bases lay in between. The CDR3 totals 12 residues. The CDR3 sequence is CASRENGWTQYF. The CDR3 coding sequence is TGTGCCAGCAGGGAGAACGGGTGGACCCAGTACTTC.

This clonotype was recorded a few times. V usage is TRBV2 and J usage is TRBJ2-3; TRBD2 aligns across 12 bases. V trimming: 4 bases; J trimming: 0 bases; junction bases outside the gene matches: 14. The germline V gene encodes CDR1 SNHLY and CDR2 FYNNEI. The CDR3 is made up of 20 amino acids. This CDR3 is CASSVRMTSGGVTSTDTQYF. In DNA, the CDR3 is TGTGCCAGCAGTGTTCGGATGACTAGCGGGGGAGTTACTAGCACAGATACGCAGTATTTT.

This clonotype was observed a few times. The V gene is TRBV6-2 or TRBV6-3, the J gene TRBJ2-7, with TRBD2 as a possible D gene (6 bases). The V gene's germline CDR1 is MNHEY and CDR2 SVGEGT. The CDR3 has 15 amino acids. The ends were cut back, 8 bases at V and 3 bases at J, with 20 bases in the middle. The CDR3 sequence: CASGGNKERSYEQYV. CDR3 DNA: TGTGCCAGCGGGGGGAACAAGGAAAGGAGCTACGAGCAGTACGTC.

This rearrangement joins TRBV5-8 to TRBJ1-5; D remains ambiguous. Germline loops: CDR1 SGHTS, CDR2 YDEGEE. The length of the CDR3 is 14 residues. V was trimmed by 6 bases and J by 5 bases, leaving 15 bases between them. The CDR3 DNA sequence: TGTGCCAGCAACTCGTGGGCAGAATATCAGCCCCAGCATTTT. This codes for CASNSWAEYQPQHF.

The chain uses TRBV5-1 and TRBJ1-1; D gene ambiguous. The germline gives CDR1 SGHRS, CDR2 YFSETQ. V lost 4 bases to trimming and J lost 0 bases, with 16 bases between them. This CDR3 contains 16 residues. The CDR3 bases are TGCGCCAGCAGCCCTACCCGGTCCCATATGAACACTGAAGCTTTCTTT. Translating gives CASSPTRSHMNTEAFF.

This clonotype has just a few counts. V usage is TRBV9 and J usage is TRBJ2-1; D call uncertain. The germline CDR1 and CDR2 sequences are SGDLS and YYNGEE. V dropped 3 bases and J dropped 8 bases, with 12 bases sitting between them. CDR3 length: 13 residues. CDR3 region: CASSGRPGDEQFF. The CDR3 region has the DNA TGTGCCAGCAGCGGGCGGCCGGGCGATGAGCAGTTCTTC.

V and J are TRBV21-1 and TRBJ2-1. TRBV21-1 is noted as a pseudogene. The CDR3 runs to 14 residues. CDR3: CASSRIFLEERQFF. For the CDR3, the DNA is TGTGCCAGCAGCAGAATATTCCTAGAGGAGAGGCAGTTCTTC.

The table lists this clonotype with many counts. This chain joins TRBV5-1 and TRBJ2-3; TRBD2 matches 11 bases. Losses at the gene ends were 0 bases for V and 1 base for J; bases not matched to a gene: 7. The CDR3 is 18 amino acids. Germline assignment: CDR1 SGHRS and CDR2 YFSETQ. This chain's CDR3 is CASSLALAGGPGTDTQYF. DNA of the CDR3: TGCGCCAGCAGCTTGGCCCTAGCGGGGGGTCCTGGCACAGATACGCAGTATTTT.

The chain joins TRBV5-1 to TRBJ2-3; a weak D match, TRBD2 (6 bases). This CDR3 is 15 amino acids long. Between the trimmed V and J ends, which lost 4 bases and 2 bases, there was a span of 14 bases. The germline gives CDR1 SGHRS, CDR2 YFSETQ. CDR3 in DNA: TGCGCCAGCAGCGCGGGACCCCTTACCACAGATACGCAGTATTTT. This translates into CASSAGPLTTDTQYF.

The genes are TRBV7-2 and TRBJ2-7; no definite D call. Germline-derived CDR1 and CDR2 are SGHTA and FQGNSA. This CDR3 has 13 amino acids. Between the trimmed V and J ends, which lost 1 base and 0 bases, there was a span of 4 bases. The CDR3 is CASSLVFSYEQYV. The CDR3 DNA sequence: TGTGCCAGCAGCTTAGTGTTCTCCTACGAGCAGTACGTC.

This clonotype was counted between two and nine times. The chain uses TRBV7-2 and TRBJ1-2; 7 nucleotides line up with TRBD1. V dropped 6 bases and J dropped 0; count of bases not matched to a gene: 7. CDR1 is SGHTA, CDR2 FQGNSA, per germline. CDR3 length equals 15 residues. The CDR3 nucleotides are TGTGCCAGCAGAACGCCGGGACAGCCTAACTATGGCTACACCTTC. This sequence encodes CASRTPGQPNYGYTF.

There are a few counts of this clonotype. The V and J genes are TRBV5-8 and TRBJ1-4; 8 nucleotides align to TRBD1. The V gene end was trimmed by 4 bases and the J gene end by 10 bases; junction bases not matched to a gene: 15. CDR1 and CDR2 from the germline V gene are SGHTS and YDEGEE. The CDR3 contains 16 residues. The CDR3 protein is CASSPRQGWKQRKLFF. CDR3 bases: TGTGCCAGCAGCCCTAGACAGGGGTGGAAACAACGAAAACTGTTTTTT.

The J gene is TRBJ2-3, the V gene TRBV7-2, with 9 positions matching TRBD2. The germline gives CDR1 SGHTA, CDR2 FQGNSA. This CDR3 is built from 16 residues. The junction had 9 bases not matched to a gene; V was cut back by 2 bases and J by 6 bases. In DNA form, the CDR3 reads TGTGCCAGCAGCTTATCGGGGCGGGGGGGGCCCGATACGCAGTATTTT. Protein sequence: CASSLSGRGGPDTQYF.

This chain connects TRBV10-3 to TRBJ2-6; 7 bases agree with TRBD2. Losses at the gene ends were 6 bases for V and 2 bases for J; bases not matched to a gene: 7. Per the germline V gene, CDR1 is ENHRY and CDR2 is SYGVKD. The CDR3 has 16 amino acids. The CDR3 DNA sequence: TGTGCCATCAGCGAAAAGCGGGGAGCTGGGGCCAACGTCCTGACTTTC. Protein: CAISEKRGAGANVLTF.

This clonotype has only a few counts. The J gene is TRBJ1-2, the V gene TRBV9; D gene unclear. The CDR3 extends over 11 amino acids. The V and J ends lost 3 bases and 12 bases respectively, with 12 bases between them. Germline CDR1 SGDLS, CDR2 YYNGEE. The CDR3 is CASSAGGGHTF. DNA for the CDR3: TGTGCCAGCAGCGCGGGCGGCGGTCACACCTTC.

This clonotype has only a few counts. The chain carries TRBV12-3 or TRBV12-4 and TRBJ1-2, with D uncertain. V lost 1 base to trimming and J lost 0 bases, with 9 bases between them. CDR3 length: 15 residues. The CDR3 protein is CASSLVGPPNYGYTF. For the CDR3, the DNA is TGTGCCAGCAGTTTAGTAGGGCCCCCTAACTATGGCTACACCTTC.

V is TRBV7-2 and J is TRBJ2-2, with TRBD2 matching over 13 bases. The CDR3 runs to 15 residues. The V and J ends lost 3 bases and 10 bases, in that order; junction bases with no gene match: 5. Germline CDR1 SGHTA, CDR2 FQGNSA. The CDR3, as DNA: TGTGCCAGCAGCTTTACTAGCGGGGGGGCCCCGGAGCTGTTTTTT. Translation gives CASSFTSGGAPELFF. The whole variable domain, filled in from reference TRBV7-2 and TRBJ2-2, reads GAGVSQSPSNKVTEKGKDVELRCDPISGHTALYWYRQSLGQGLEFLIYFQGNSAPDKSGLPSDRFSAERTGGSVSTLTIQRTQQEDSAVYLCASSFTSGGAPELFFGEGSRLTVL.